These 10 T cell receptor beta chains were all obtained from the same sample, sequenced in a study of shared clonotypes between healthy human individuals. Clones were sequenced by immunoSEQ multiplex PCR, and TCRdb holds only the in-frame ones, with some missing. Among some 2.4 million clones listed, 90% to 95% were seen once. Sequenced material: naive CD4+ T cells from PBMCs. Subset noted: CD45RA+ positively selected. The receptor source for this set is a man aged 18 to 30 in good health. Some clones in this sample may be carry-over from other donors' samples.

The chain is built from TRBV27 and TRBJ1-5, with D possibly being TRBD1 (6 bases). In germline, CDR1 is MNHEY, CDR2 SMNVEV (reference sequence). This CDR3 region has 13 residues. Trimming removed 3 bases at V and 7 bases at J, with 10 bases between. Written as DNA, the CDR3 is TGTGCCAGCAGTTTTGAGGGGGGACAGCCCCAGCATTTT. It translates to CASSFEGGQPQHF.

The rearrangement links TRBV29-1 to TRBJ2-1; weak D call: TRBD1 (5 bases). CDR1 is SQVTM, CDR2 ANQGSEA, per germline. V was trimmed by 0 bases and J by 10 bases, leaving 10 bases between them. The CDR3 covers 12 residues. For the CDR3, the DNA is TGCAGCGTTGAAGATAGGGGTTACGAGCAGTTCTTC. It translates to CSVEDRGYEQFF.

J is TRBJ2-2 and V is TRBV5-4; no firm D call. V lost 1 base and J lost 2, with 6 bases in between. The CDR3 consists of 14 residues. CDR1 and CDR2 from the germline V gene are SGHNT and YYREEE (reference sequence). The CDR3 DNA sequence: TGTGCCAGCAGCTTGCTCCCAAACACCGGGGAGCTGTTTTTT. It specifies CASSLLPNTGELFF.

The genes are TRBV28 and TRBJ1-1; weak D call: TRBD1 (5 bases). The germline gives CDR1 MDHEN, CDR2 SYDVKM. This CDR3 spans 16 amino acids. V was shortened by 5 bases and J by 1 base, with 17 bases between the two germline ends. CDR3 residues: CASSNTQAFWNTEAFF. CDR3 coding DNA: TGTGCCAGCAGTAACACACAGGCTTTCTGGAACACTGAAGCTTTCTTT.

This chain connects TRBV9 to TRBJ2-5; D not resolved. The CDR3 length is 15 residues. Trimming took 0 bases from V and 5 from J, leaving 14 bases between them. Per germline, CDR1 SGDLS and CDR2 YYNGEE. CDR3 amino acids: CASSVATVGGETQYF. The CDR3 nucleotides are TGTGCCAGCAGCGTAGCCACAGTGGGTGGGGAGACCCAGTACTTC.

This sequence joins TRBV19 and TRBJ1-2; D call uncertain. The germline CDR1 and CDR2 sequences are LNHDA and SQIVND (reference sequence). The V and J ends lost 3 bases and 2 bases respectively, with 10 bases between them. This CDR3 has 14 residues. The DNA of the CDR3 is TGTGCCAGTAGTATCTCGCTCAGCAACTATGGCTACACCTTC. Translating it yields CASSISLSNYGYTF.

The chain combines TRBV6-5 with TRBJ2-5; perhaps TRBD2 as D (6 bases). Trimming cost V 4 bases and J 5 bases, with 17 bases left between them. Germline V gene data show CDR1 as MNHEY and CDR2 as SVGAGI. CDR3 length: 15 amino acids. CDR3 nucleotide sequence: TGTGCCAGCAGTTCCTTCACTCGGGGGTTGGAGACCCAGTACTTC. It translates to CASSSFTRGLETQYF.

The V gene is TRBV7-8, the J gene TRBJ2-1; 7 nucleotides agree with TRBD2. Trimming cost V 5 bases and J 3 bases; bases outside gene matches: 7. The CDR3 spans 15 residues. The germline V gene encodes CDR1 SGHVS and CDR2 FQNEAQ. The CDR3 coding sequence is TGTGCCAGCAGCGATAGACTAGCCAGCTACAATGAGCAGTTCTTC. This encodes CASSDRLASYNEQFF.

Of note for this clone: The identical CDR3 is also encoded by other nucleotide sequences in the sample. V usage is TRBV5-1 and J usage is TRBJ2-3; no clear D gene. Germline CDR1 is SGHRS and CDR2 is YFSETQ. This CDR3 region has 15 residues. V was cut by 0 bases and J by 0 bases, with 8 bases left in between. For the CDR3, the DNA is TGCGCCAGCAGCTTGGTCGGTGGTAGCACAGATACGCAGTATTTT. This codes for CASSLVGGSTDTQYF.

In this sample, this clone turned up once. The chain is built from TRBV7-2 and TRBJ2-2; D is uncertain. The CDR3 has 13 residues. From germline, CDR1 is SGHTA and CDR2 FQGNSA. The germline V and J ends were trimmed by 1 base and 8 bases, with 8 bases remaining between them. The CDR3 region is CASSLGNRGELFF. DNA of the CDR3: TGTGCCAGCAGCTTAGGGAACAGAGGGGAGCTGTTTTTT.